This passage covers 25 T cell receptor beta chains from one sample sequenced in a study of T cells in Graves' hyperthyroidism and ophthalmopathy. What was amplified from RNA transcripts were TCR beta CDR3 regions. The HTBI primer set drove a first-round RT-PCR of the TCR CDR3. TCRdb redid the calling of the multiplex PCR reads with MiXCR, one entry per CDR3 protein. The sample includes some 400,000 distinct CDR3 sequences, approximately 19% of them seen just once. Sequenced sample: blood. The receptors originated from a woman aged 18 to 35 with Graves' hyperthyroidism.

The rearrangement uses TRBV12-3 or TRBV12-4 and TRBJ1-3; 12 nucleotides line up with TRBD1. The CDR3 is made up of 15 amino acids. V was clipped by 5 bases and J by 4 bases; unmatched bases: 3. DNA for the CDR3: TGTGCCAGCAGTGCCGGGACAGGGGGCGGAAACACCATATATTTT. The encoded protein is CASSAGTGGGNTIYF.

This clonotype has just a few counts. The rearrangement links TRBV29-1 to TRBJ1-1; D is possibly TRBD1 (6 bases). Germline assignment: CDR1 SQVTM and CDR2 ANQGSEA. Trimming pared 4 bases from V and 8 bases from J, leaving 14 bases between. CDR3 length: 12 residues. The CDR3 nucleotides read TGCAGCGTTGTAGGCCCGGGGGCGGAAGCTTTCTTT. Amino acid sequence: CSVVGPGAEAFF. Complete variable domain (other parts from reference TRBV29-1 and TRBJ1-1): SAVISQKPSRDICQRGTSLTIQCQVDSQVTMMFWYRQQPGQSLTLIATANQGSEATYESGFVIDKFPISRPNLTFSTLTVSNMSPEDSSIYLCSVVGPGAEAFFGQGTRLTVV.

In this sample, this clonotype turned up many times. CDR3 coding DNA: TGTGCCACCAGTGATTACGCGGGCTACACCTTC. Amino acids: CATSDYAGYTF. The chain is built from TRBV24-1 and TRBJ1-2; D is undetermined. V was clipped by 2 bases and J by 8 bases, with 5 bases between them. This CDR3 is 11 amino acids long. CDR1 and CDR2 from the germline V gene are KGHDR and SFDVKD.

This clonotype was seen at least ten times. The chain recombines TRBV28 with TRBJ2-7, with D perhaps TRBD2 (6 bases). Deletions cut 6 bases from V and 3 bases from J, with 12 bases between. Germline CDR1 is MDHEN and CDR2 is SYDVKM. This CDR3 is built from 13 residues. The CDR3 DNA sequence: TGTGCCAGCAGGGAGGGCTCGTTCTACGAGCAGTACTTC. It encodes CASREGSFYEQYF.

This clonotype was observed at least ten times. The V call is TRBV6-1, the J call TRBJ2-7; TRBD2 matches at 12 bases. From germline, CDR1 is MNHNS and CDR2 SASEGT. V shed 4 bases, J shed 3 bases, and the junction held 4 bases outside the gene matches. This CDR3 has 15 residues. The DNA for the CDR3 is TGTGCCAGCAGTGTAGTACTAGCGGGGGGCTACGAGCAGTACTTC. It translates to CASSVVLAGGYEQYF.

This clonotype has ten or more counts. The chain combines TRBV6-1 with TRBJ1-1, with D perhaps matching TRBD1 (5 bases). This CDR3 comprises 15 residues. V gave up 5 bases and J gave up 6 bases, with 19 bases separating them. Germline V lookup: CDR1 MNHNS, CDR2 SASEGT. The CDR3 DNA reads TGTGCCAGCAGTCCCCGACAGTTAAAGGTCCCTGAAGCTTTCTTT. As protein: CASSPRQLKVPEAFF.

This clonotype was counted many times. This rearrangement joins TRBV12-3 or TRBV12-4 to TRBJ1-3; D call uncertain. CDR3 length: 13 amino acids. V was trimmed by 2 bases and J by 0 bases, leaving 2 bases between them. The CDR3 loop reads CASSLRSGNTIYF. The CDR3 coding sequence is TGTGCCAGCAGTTTACGCTCTGGAAACACCATATATTTT.

The sample holds many counts of this clonotype. The chain combines TRBV20-1 with TRBJ1-2, with 7 bases identical to TRBD1. CDR3 length: 14 amino acids. V was pared by 5 bases and J by 10 bases, with 16 bases of the junction left unmatched. Germline CDR1 and CDR2: DFQATT and SNEGSKA (reference sequence). This CDR3 is CSAPTQGNAGDYTF. The CDR3, as DNA: TGCAGTGCTCCCACACAGGGGAATGCCGGGGACTACACCTTC.

This clonotype was observed many times. The chain employs TRBV7-8 and TRBJ1-1; D ambiguous. V lost 3 bases and J 1 base, leaving 9 bases between the germline ends. Germline loops: CDR1 SGHVS, CDR2 FQNEAQ. The CDR3 loop spans 14 amino acids. CDR3 DNA: TGTGCCAGCAGCTTTGGTGTGGGGAACACTGAAGCTTTCTTT. Its protein product is CASSFGVGNTEAFF.

This clonotype was seen many times. The V call is TRBV18, the J call TRBJ1-2; D remains ambiguous. The CDR3 runs to 15 residues. Germline V gene lookup returns CDR1 KGHSH and CDR2 LQKENI. V was clipped by 3 bases and J by 3 bases, with 14 bases between them. The CDR3 reads CASSPRRENYYGYTF. CDR3 DNA sequence: TGTGCCAGCTCACCTCGGCGGGAGAATTACTATGGCTACACCTTC. Full variable domain (outside the CDR3, taken from reference TRBV18 and TRBJ1-2): NAGVMQNPRHLVRRRGQEARLRCSPMKGHSHVYWYRQLPEEGLKFMVYLQKENIIDESGMPKERFSAEFPKEGPSILRIQQVVRGDSAAYFCASSPRRENYYGYTFGSGTRLTVV.

This clonotype was observed many times. The gene calls are TRBV6-5 and TRBJ2-2, with a possible D match to TRBD2 (5 bases). The V gene lost 6 bases and the J gene lost 5 bases, with 13 bases spanning the gap. The CDR3 runs to 14 residues. CDR1 and CDR2 (germline): MNHEY, SVGAGI. This chain's CDR3 is CASRVNGLTGELFF. In DNA, the CDR3 is TGTGCCAGCAGGGTGAACGGACTGACCGGGGAGCTGTTTTTT.

This clonotype came up many times. The chain employs TRBV2 and TRBJ1-5; D is unclear. The CDR3 is 14 amino acids. Germline V CDR1 and CDR2: SNHLY, FYNNEI. Trimming took off 5 bases at V and 2 bases at J, with 10 bases between the two ends. CDR3 coding DNA: TGTGCCAGCAGTCCGTTTGGGGGCAATCAGCCCCAGCATTTT. Its translation is CASSPFGGNQPQHF.

This sequence joins TRBV4-2 and TRBJ1-5; D perhaps matches TRBD1 (6 bases). The CDR3 consists of 17 residues. Germline assignment: CDR1 LGHNA and CDR2 YNFKEQ. With 0 bases removed from V and 0 bases from J, the gap between germline ends came to 12 bases. CDR3 coding DNA: TGTGCCAGCAGCCAAGAGTGGGAGGGACATAGCAATCAGCCCCAGCATTTT. This sequence encodes CASSQEWEGHSNQPQHF.

This clonotype turned up a few times. The chain has TRBV29-1 and TRBJ2-2; TRBD2 might be the D (7 bases). Trimming removed 6 bases from V and 3 bases from J, with 14 bases in between. Germline V CDR1 and CDR2: SQVTM, ANQGSEA. This CDR3 spans 14 amino acids. CDR3 DNA: TGCAGCGTCGAGGGGGGGGCAGACACCGGGGAGCTGTTTTTT. It translates to CSVEGGADTGELFF.

There are many counts of this clonotype. DNA for the CDR3: TGTGCCAGCAGTCTTCTAGCGGGGGATGAGACCCAGTACTTC. Translation gives CASSLLAGDETQYF. The chain employs TRBV2 and TRBJ2-5, with 10 bases matching TRBD2. J lost 5 bases, V lost 5 bases, and 5 bases had no gene match. Germline CDR1 and CDR2: SNHLY and FYNNEI. This CDR3 is built from 14 residues.

This clonotype was picked up a small number of times. The rearrangement links TRBV12-3 or TRBV12-4 to TRBJ2-5; 12 nucleotides line up with TRBD2. V shed 4 bases and J 6 bases; nucleotides not matched to a gene: 9. There are 16 residues in the CDR3. DNA of the CDR3: TGTGCCAGCAGTTCCTCTAGCGGGGGGGCCGGGAAGACCCAGTACTTC. It translates to CASSSSSGGAGKTQYF.

The table lists this clonotype with many counts. The rearrangement joins TRBV4-1 to TRBJ1-1, with D perhaps matching TRBD1 (5 bases). V dropped 4 bases and J dropped 5 bases, with 17 bases sitting between them. CDR3 size: 15 residues. Germline loops: CDR1 MGHRA, CDR2 YSYEKL. CDR3 sequence reads: CASSPRGKEATEAFF. DNA of the CDR3: TGCGCCAGCAGCCCCCGGGGGAAGGAGGCAACTGAAGCTTTCTTT.

Many counts were recorded for this clonotype. V gene TRBV27 combines with J gene TRBJ1-1; D is ambiguous. Germline V CDR1 and CDR2: MNHEY, SMNVEV (reference sequence). Trimming removed 6 bases from V and 1 base from J, with 18 bases in between. The CDR3 is made up of 16 amino acids. DNA of the CDR3: TGTGCCAGCAGGAATCTTGGGCCCGGGAAGAACACTGAAGCTTTCTTT. It codes for CASRNLGPGKNTEAFF.

This clonotype appeared many times. This rearrangement joins TRBV6-5 to TRBJ2-7, with TRBD1 matching over 8 bases. V lost 7 bases to trimming and J lost 0 bases; unmatched junction nucleotides: 8. This CDR3 has 15 residues. Germline loops: CDR1 MNHEY, CDR2 SVGAGI. This chain's CDR3 is CASTKEGQVSYEQYF. The CDR3 DNA sequence: TGTGCCAGCACCAAGGAGGGACAGGTCTCCTACGAGCAGTACTTC.

The chain is built from TRBV6-1 and TRBJ2-5; 11 bases agree with TRBD2. The CDR3 runs 14 residues. The germline V gene encodes CDR1 MNHNS and CDR2 SASEGT. With 10 bases clipped from V and 5 bases from J, the junction kept 9 bases outside the gene matches. Here the CDR3 DNA reads TGTGCCATACATAGCGGGGGGGCCTTTGAGACCCAGTACTTC. Amino acid sequence: CAIHSGGAFETQYF.

This clonotype appeared many times. The V call is TRBV7-3, the J call TRBJ2-7; possible D gene TRBD2, 7 bases. The ends were cut back, 5 bases at V and 5 bases at J, with 16 bases in the middle. CDR1 is SGHTA and CDR2 is FQGTGA in the germline V gene. CDR3 length equals 14 residues. CDR3 protein: CASSPLRGAHEQYF. In DNA, the CDR3 is TGTGCCAGCAGCCCATTACGGGGGGCCCACGAGCAGTACTTC.

This clonotype appeared many times. The chain is built from TRBV30 and TRBJ2-6; 7 bases align to TRBD2. V dropped 5 bases and J dropped 0; count of bases not matched to a gene: 7. Per germline, CDR1 GTSNPN and CDR2 SVGIG (reference sequence). CDR3 length: 16 amino acids. The CDR3 here is CAWAGVPLSGANVLTF. DNA of the CDR3: TGTGCCTGGGCGGGGGTTCCCCTCTCTGGGGCCAACGTCCTGACTTTC.

Comments on this clonotype: A read error is possible here, since a much larger clone lies one base away. This chain joins TRBV3-1 and TRBJ1-2; the D is unclear. The CDR3 loop spans 10 amino acids. Per germline, CDR1 LGHDT and CDR2 YNNKEL (reference sequence). The CDR3 sequence: CVSVGNGYTF. In DNA, the CDR3 is TGTGTCAGCGTTGGAAATGGCTACACCTTC.

This clonotype occurred many times. The chain links TRBV28 to TRBJ1-2, with 9 bases lining up with TRBD1. From germline, CDR1 is MDHEN and CDR2 SYDVKM. The V segment lost 7 bases and the J segment 8 bases; nucleotides outside the gene matches: 8. The length of the CDR3 is 13 residues. The CDR3 bases are TGTGCCAGCACTCCGGGACAGGGTCGGGGCTACACCTTC. It yields the protein CASTPGQGRGYTF.

The sample holds many counts of this clonotype. The chain has TRBV3-1 and TRBJ1-5, with 8 bases matching TRBD1. The germline CDR1 and CDR2 sequences are LGHDT and YNNKEL (reference sequence). V lost 1 base, J lost 4 bases, and 3 bases stayed unmatched. This CDR3 contains 15 residues. The CDR3 DNA sequence: TGTGCCAGCAGCCAAGGGACAGGGTATAATCAGCCCCAGCATTTT. Translation: CASSQGTGYNQPQHF.